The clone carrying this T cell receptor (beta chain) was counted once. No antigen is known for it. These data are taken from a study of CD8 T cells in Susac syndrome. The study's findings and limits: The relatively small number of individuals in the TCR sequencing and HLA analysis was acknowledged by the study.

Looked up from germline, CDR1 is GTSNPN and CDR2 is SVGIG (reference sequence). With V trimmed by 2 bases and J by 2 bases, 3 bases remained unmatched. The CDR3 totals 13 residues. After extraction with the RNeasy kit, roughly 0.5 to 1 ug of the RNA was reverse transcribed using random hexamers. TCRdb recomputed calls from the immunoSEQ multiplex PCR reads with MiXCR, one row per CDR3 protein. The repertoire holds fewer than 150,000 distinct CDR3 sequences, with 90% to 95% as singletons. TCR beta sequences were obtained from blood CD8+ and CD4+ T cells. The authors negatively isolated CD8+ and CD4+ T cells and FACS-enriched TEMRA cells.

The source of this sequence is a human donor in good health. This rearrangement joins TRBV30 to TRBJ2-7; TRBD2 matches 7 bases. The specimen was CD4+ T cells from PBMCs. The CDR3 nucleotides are TGTGCCTGGAGTTCCGGGACTACCTACGAGCAGTACTTC. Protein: CAWSSGTTYEQYF. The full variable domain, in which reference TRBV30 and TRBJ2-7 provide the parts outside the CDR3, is SQTIHQWPATLVQPVGSPLSLECTVEGTSNPNLYWYRQAAGRGLQLLFYSVGIGQISSEVPQNLSASRPQDRQFILSSKKLLLSDSGFYLCAWSSGTTYEQYFGPGTRLTVT.